Sequencing of this T cell receptor (beta chain) was carried out in a study of identical twins listed by TCRdb under 2016. Study-level background: To test whether fetal clonotypes persist, the study used deep sequencing on TCR alpha and beta repertoires from monozygotic twins, unrelated adults of various ages, and cord blood. To rule out contamination, the twin experiments were replicated at different times with different library preparation protocols. What the authors observed across the whole study: Because the same donors could not be followed over many years, the conclusions depended on cross-sectional statistical analysis. The excess sharing between twins in beta out-of-frame sequences was weaker because fewer shared sequences reduced the signal-to-noise ratio. Fewer insertions were carried by abundant cord blood beta clonotypes, a similar but weaker trend appeared in young adult naive repertoires, and no such trend appeared in memory repertoires. Zero-insertion analyses could be partly confounded by invariant T cells such as MAIT and iNKT, though diverse VJ usage argued against such confounding for most clonotypes. Compared with coincidental sharing between unrelated individuals, out-of-frame TCR alpha sequences shared between twins showed an excess of sequences with low generation probability. Recombination models systematically underestimated out-of-frame TCR alpha sharing in monozygotic twins but agreed with sharing between unrelated individuals.

This clonotype was counted only a few times. Its recognized antigen is unknown. No much larger clone exists at a distance of one base, and base qualities are not known. Library creation used 5' RACE. TCRdb shows the sequencer as Illumina HiSeq 2000. A universal primer binding site was added through template switching, and the final cDNA carried a unique molecular identifier so that TCR cDNA molecules could be counted accurately. Specific primers in the conserved constant-segment region were used to synthesize first-strand cDNA for the TCR alpha and beta chains. Each cDNA library was double barcoded, with a SMART-Mk sample barcode plus Illumina barcodes, to control for contamination. TruSeq adapter sequences and Illumina sample barcodes were added in two successive PCR steps. The Illumina HiSeq platform was used with custom primers to sequence TCR alpha and beta cDNA libraries. From the authors' description of their analysis: MiGEC was used to process raw reads and extract unique molecular identifiers, and MiXCR was used to find CDR3 positions. Recombination models were inferred per individual with the repgenHMM and IGoR tools using an EM algorithm. The tcR package in R was used for shared clonotype analysis, with sharing normalized by the product of cloneset sizes. To study raw recombination without the effects of thymic and clonal selection, out-of-frame nonproductive sequences were analyzed. TCRdb reran the public reads through fastp at Q25 and MiXCR, keeping productive beta chains. For every CDR3 protein sequence, its rows merge into one entry that carries the most common genes and DNA. For this entry, the V and J calls and clone size follow TCRdb and not the study's own pipeline. Within this sample are hundreds of thousands of distinct CDR3 sequences, with about 20% of them counted one time only. Around 13% of the sample is in the top ten clones.

Every donor in the study was a healthy Caucasian. The twin cohort comprised three pairs of female monozygotic twins, all aged about 18 to 30 years. Peripheral blood mononuclear cells were used as the source from which RNA for TCR libraries was isolated. The CDR3 holds 17 amino acids from the cysteine to the phenylalanine. Just CDR3 DNA is preserved here, 51 bases in frame from base 1. Trimming costs V 0 bases and J 0 bases, and their ends lie 16 bases apart. The CDR1 and CDR2 encoded by the germline V gene (reference sequence) are SGHNT and YYREEE. The sample also formed part of further work on T cells expressing NK-cell markers. The second study reports: Three sorted T-cell subsets (CD3+CD56+NKG2C+, CD3+CD56+NKG2C- and CD3+CD56-NKG2C+) from under 10 donors had their TCR beta-chain repertoires profiled. Among the eight sequenced donors, only one was HCMV-seronegative, while the other seven were HCMV-seropositive. In several experiments an anti-gammadeltaTCR antibody was added to restrict sorting to alphabetaTCR-expressing T cells. For roughly six donors, the dominant CD3+CD56+NKG2C+ clonotypes were among the top 10 CD8+ clonotypes and accounted for 1.0-7.0% of CD8+ T cells. Those dominant clonotypes were again the most abundant among CD3+CD56-NKG2C+ cells in a few donors, at 28.3-60.1%. Whether the expanded NKG2C-expressing T cell clones were specific for HCMV antigens was left unclear. Randomly selected healthy volunteers, three men and five women, were used as the eight sequenced donors. HCMV serostatus was determined by detecting HCMV-specific IgG in serum with a commercial ELISA kit. Bulk peripheral blood T-cell repertoires were additionally sequenced from unsorted PBMC for about 6 donors. Reads were demultiplexed and grouped by UMI with MIGEC, and clonotypes were assembled and quantified with MiTCR. To exclude erroneous sequences, any TCR cDNA sequence not supported by at least two reads was discarded. The tcR package was used for downstream repertoire analysis, with clonotypes matched between fractions based on CDR3 nucleotide sequence plus V segment. VDJmatch was used to annotate antigen specificity against VDJdb, with one amino acid substitution in CDR3 allowed.

Rearrangement joined TRBV5-4 to TRBJ2-7, and possibly TRBD2, on 6 matching bases. The sequence derives from a woman younger than 30 in good health. What was sequenced was PBMCs. The CDR3 protein: CASSLGGGGGGSYEQYF. The nucleotides are TGTGCCAGCAGCTTGGGGGGAGGCGGAGGAGGCTCCTACGAGCAGTACTTC.